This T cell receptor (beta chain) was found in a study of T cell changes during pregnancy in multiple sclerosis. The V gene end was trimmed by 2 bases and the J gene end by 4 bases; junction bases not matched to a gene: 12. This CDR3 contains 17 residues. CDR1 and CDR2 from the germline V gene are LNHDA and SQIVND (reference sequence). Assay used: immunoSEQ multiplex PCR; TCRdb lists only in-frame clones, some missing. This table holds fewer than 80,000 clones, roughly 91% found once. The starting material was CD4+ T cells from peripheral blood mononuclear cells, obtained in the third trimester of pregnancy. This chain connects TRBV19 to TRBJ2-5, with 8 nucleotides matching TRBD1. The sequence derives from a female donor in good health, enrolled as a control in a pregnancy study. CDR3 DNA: TGTGCCAGTAGTATAATTTTGGCCAGGGGGCTTGCAGAGACCCAGTACTTC. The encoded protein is CASSIILARGLAETQYF.